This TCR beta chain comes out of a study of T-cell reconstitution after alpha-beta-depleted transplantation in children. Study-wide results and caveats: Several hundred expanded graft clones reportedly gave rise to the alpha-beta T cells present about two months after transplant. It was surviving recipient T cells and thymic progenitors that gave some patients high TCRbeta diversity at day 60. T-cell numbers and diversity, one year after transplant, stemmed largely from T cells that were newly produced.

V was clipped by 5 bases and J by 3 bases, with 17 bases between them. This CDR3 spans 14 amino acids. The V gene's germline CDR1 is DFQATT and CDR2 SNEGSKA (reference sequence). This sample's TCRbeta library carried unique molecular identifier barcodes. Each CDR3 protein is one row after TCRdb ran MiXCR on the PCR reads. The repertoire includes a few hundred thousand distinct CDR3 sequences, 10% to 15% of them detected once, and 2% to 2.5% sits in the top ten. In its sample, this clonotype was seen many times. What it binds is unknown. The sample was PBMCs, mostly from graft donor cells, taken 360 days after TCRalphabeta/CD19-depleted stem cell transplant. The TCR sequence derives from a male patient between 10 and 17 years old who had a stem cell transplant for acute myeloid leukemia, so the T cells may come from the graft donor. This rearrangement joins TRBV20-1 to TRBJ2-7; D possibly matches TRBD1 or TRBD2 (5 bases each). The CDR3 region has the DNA TGCAGTGCTTTCCCCGGGACCCCAGACTACGAGCAGTACTTC. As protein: CSAFPGTPDYEQYF.